These T cell receptor beta chains were read from a single sample in a study of cytomegalovirus exposure and HLA in healthy donors. Libraries were prepared by immunoSEQ multiplex PCR; TCRdb keeps only in-frame clonotypes and omits some of them. In the table there are about 140,000 clones, 65% to 70% of which are singletons. The material sequenced was PBMCs. These receptors all come from a man in his thirties or forties in good health and CMV-seropositive. The CDR3 runs from the conserved cysteine through the conserved F or W. Fields, in order: D gene, clone size, V gene, J gene, CDR3 protein, CDR3 DNA. A D gene is named only where the DNA matches it firmly. For some rows the clone size is stated as once, few or many, or as a class when expanded; others skip it.

d_call: .; clone_size: .; v_call: TRBV5-1; j_call: TRBJ2-2; cdr3_aa: CASSLRTANTGELFF; cdr3_nt: TGCGCCAGCAGCTTGAGGACAGCCAACACCGGGGAGCTGTTTTTT
d_call: .; clone_size: .; v_call: TRBV5-6; j_call: TRBJ2-7; cdr3_aa: CASSLGLAELYEQYF; cdr3_nt: TGTGCCAGCAGCTTGGGATTAGCGGAGCTCTACGAGCAGTACTTC
d_call: .; clone_size: .; v_call: TRBV30; j_call: TRBJ2-1; cdr3_aa: CAWRRSGRHNEQFF; cdr3_nt: TGTGCCTGGAGAAGAAGCGGGCGACACAATGAGCAGTTCTTC
d_call: .; clone_size: few; v_call: TRBV28; j_call: TRBJ2-7; cdr3_aa: CASRPNMGSGRPYEQYF; cdr3_nt: TGTGCCAGCAGACCCAATATGGGCAGCGGAAGACCCTACGAGCAGTACTTC
d_call: .; clone_size: .; v_call: TRBV6-5; j_call: TRBJ2-2; cdr3_aa: CASSYLTGELFF; cdr3_nt: TGTGCCAGCAGTTACCTCACCGGGGAGCTGTTTTTT
d_call: TRBD1; clone_size: .; v_call: TRBV27; j_call: TRBJ1-2; cdr3_aa: CASSSTGGNGYTF; cdr3_nt: TGTGCCAGCAGTTCGACAGGGGGCAATGGCTACACCTTC
d_call: TRBD2; clone_size: .; v_call: TRBV11-3; j_call: TRBJ2-3; cdr3_aa: CASSPWGREGRETDTQYF; cdr3_nt: TGTGCCAGCAGCCCATGGGGGCGGGAGGGCCGAGAGACAGATACGCAGTATTTT
d_call: .; clone_size: .; v_call: TRBV11-2; j_call: TRBJ2-2; cdr3_aa: CASSLMNTNTGELFF; cdr3_nt: TGTGCCAGCAGCTTAATGAACACGAACACCGGGGAGCTGTTTTTT
d_call: .; clone_size: .; v_call: TRBV6-5; j_call: TRBJ1-1; cdr3_aa: CASATSTMNTEAFF; cdr3_nt: TGTGCCAGCGCGACGTCGACTATGAACACTGAAGCTTTCTTT
d_call: TRBD2; clone_size: .; v_call: TRBV28; j_call: TRBJ2-7; cdr3_aa: CASSTGTSGRASYEQYF; cdr3_nt: TGTGCCAGCAGCACCGGGACTAGCGGGAGGGCCTCCTACGAGCAGTACTTC
d_call: .; clone_size: .; v_call: TRBV6-1; j_call: TRBJ2-7; cdr3_aa: CASSEYGVTYEQYF; cdr3_nt: TGTGCCAGCAGTGAATACGGGGTAACCTACGAGCAGTACTTC
d_call: .; clone_size: .; v_call: TRBV7-2; j_call: TRBJ2-7; cdr3_aa: CASSYTEKYEQYF; cdr3_nt: TGTGCCAGCAGCTATACAGAGAAATACGAGCAGTACTTC
d_call: .; clone_size: .; v_call: TRBV2; j_call: TRBJ2-7; cdr3_aa: CASLRNSYEQYF; cdr3_nt: TGTGCCAGCCTGAGAAACTCCTACGAGCAGTACTTC
d_call: .; clone_size: .; v_call: TRBV4-2; j_call: TRBJ1-2; cdr3_aa: CASSQVELSAGSYGYTF; cdr3_nt: TGTGCCAGCAGCCAAGTTGAGTTATCGGCAGGGTCTTATGGCTACACCTTC
d_call: TRBD2; clone_size: .; v_call: TRBV12-5; j_call: TRBJ2-1; cdr3_aa: CASGEAGISYNEQFF; cdr3_nt: TGTGCTAGTGGAGAAGCGGGGATCTCCTACAATGAGCAGTTCTTC
d_call: TRBD1; clone_size: .; v_call: TRBV28; j_call: TRBJ2-7; cdr3_aa: CASSLNGGTGDF; cdr3_nt: TGTGCCAGCAGTTTAAATGGCGGGACAGGGGACTTC
d_call: TRBD2; clone_size: .; v_call: TRBV15; j_call: TRBJ2-7; cdr3_aa: CATSRWSAGLTGLAYEQYF; cdr3_nt: TGTGCCACCAGCAGGTGGTCGGCTGGCCTGACGGGACTAGCTTACGAGCAGTACTTC
d_call: TRBD1; clone_size: .; v_call: TRBV5-8; j_call: TRBJ2-5; cdr3_aa: CASSLGQGLQETQYF; cdr3_nt: TGTGCCAGCAGTCTCGGACAGGGCCTCCAAGAGACCCAGTACTTC
d_call: .; clone_size: .; v_call: TRBV10-3; j_call: TRBJ2-7; cdr3_aa: CAISELAPHEQYF; cdr3_nt: TGTGCCATCAGTGAGCTAGCTCCCCACGAGCAGTACTTC
d_call: TRBD1; clone_size: few; v_call: TRBV7-9; j_call: TRBJ1-1; cdr3_aa: CASSLVDRGNTEAFF; cdr3_nt: TGTGCCAGCAGCTTAGTTGACAGGGGAAACACTGAAGCTTTCTTT
d_call: TRBD1; clone_size: .; v_call: TRBV5-1; j_call: TRBJ1-1; cdr3_aa: CASSPEGAFFMNTEAFF; cdr3_nt: TGCGCCAGCAGTCCAGAGGGGGCTTTCTTTATGAACACTGAAGCTTTCTTT
d_call: .; clone_size: few; v_call: TRBV5-1; j_call: TRBJ2-1; cdr3_aa: CASTLQDISYNEQFF; cdr3_nt: TGCGCCAGCACTTTACAGGATATCTCCTACAATGAGCAGTTCTTC
d_call: .; clone_size: few; v_call: TRBV27; j_call: TRBJ1-1; cdr3_aa: CASREKSEAFF; cdr3_nt: TGTGCCAGCAGAGAGAAGAGTGAAGCTTTCTTT
d_call: TRBD1; clone_size: .; v_call: TRBV5-1; j_call: TRBJ2-5; cdr3_aa: CASSTGTVLQETQYF; cdr3_nt: TGCGCCAGCAGTACCGGGACAGTACTCCAAGAGACCCAGTACTTC
d_call: .; clone_size: .; v_call: TRBV27; j_call: TRBJ1-1; cdr3_aa: CASSGDTNTEAFF; cdr3_nt: TGTGCCAGCAGTGGCGACACGAACACTGAAGCTTTCTTT
d_call: .; clone_size: .; v_call: TRBV2; j_call: TRBJ2-3; cdr3_aa: CASSRTDFSTDTQYF; cdr3_nt: TGTGCCAGCAGTCGGACAGACTTTAGCACAGATACGCAGTATTTT
d_call: .; clone_size: .; v_call: TRBV7-9; j_call: TRBJ1-1; cdr3_aa: CASSSSFGQKEIF; cdr3_nt: TGTGCCAGCAGCTCTTCTTTTGGGCAGAAAGAGATCTTT
d_call: TRBD1; clone_size: .; v_call: TRBV4-1; j_call: TRBJ2-1; cdr3_aa: CASSQPDYRGPSYNEQFF; cdr3_nt: TGCGCCAGCAGCCAACCTGATTACAGGGGGCCATCCTACAATGAGCAGTTCTTC
d_call: .; clone_size: few; v_call: TRBV5-1; j_call: TRBJ1-2; cdr3_aa: CASSLEGQGYGYTF; cdr3_nt: TGCGCCAGCAGCTTGGAGGGCCAGGGGTATGGCTACACCTTC
d_call: TRBD2; clone_size: .; v_call: TRBV6-7; j_call: TRBJ2-2; cdr3_aa: CASTLKGTSGRRGNTGELFF; cdr3_nt: TGTGCCAGCACTCTAAAGGGGACTAGCGGGAGGAGGGGCAACACCGGGGAGCTGTTTTTT
d_call: TRBD1; clone_size: .; v_call: TRBV7-3; j_call: TRBJ2-5; cdr3_aa: CASSLGTEETQYF; cdr3_nt: TGTGCCAGCAGCTTAGGGACAGAAGAGACCCAGTACTTC